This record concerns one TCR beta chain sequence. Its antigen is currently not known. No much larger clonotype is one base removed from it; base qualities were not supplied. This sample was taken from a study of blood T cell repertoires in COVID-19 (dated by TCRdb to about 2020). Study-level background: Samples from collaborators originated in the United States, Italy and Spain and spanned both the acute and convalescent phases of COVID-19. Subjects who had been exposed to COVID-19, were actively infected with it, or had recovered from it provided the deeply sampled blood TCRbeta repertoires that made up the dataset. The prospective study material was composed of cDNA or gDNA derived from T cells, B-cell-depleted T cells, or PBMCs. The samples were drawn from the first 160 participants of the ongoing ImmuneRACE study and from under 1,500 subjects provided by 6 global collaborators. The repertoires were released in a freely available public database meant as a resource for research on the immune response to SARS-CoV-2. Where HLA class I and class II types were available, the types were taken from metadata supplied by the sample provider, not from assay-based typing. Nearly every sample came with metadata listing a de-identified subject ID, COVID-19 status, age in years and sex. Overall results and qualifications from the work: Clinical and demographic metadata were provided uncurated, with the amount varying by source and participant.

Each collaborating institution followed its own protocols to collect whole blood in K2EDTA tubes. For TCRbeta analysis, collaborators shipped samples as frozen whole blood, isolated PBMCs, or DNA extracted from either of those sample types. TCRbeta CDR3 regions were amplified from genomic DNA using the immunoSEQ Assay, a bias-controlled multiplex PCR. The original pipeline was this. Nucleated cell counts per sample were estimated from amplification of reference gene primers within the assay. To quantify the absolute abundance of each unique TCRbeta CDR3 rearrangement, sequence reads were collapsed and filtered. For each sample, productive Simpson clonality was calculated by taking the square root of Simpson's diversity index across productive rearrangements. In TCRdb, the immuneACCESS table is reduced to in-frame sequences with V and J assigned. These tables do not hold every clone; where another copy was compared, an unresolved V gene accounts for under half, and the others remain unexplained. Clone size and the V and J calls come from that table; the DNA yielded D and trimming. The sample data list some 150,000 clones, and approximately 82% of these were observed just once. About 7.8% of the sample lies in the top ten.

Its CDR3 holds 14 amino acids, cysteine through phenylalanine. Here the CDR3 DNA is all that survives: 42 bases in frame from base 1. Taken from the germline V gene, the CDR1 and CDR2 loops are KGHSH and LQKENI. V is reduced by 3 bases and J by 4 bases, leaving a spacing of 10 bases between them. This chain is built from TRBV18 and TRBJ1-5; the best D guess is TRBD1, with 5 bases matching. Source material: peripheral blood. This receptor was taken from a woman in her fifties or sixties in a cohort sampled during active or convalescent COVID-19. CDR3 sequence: CASSPGQENQPQHF. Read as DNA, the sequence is TGTGCCAGCTCACCGGGGCAGGAGAATCAGCCCCAGCATTTT.